The rows below give T cell receptor beta chains drawn from one sample of a study of OX40 agonist ivuxolimab in advanced cancers. The protocol was immunoSEQ multiplex PCR, while the TCRdb copy is restricted to in-frame clones and leaves out a portion. The data contain around 70,000 clones, around nine tenths of them singletons. Sequencing used CD4+ or CD8+ T cells sorted from blood, obtained in a trial of the OX40 agonist ivuxolimab. The receptors originated from an adult with an advanced solid tumor such as melanoma, head and neck, liver or kidney cancer. Each CDR3 is given with its conserved first and last residue. A D gene is named only where the DNA matches it firmly.

TRBJ2-6,NA,TRBV15,TGTGCCACCAGCAGAGATTCTGGGGCCAACGTCCTGACTTTC,CATSRDSGANVLTF
TRBJ1-1,NA,TRBV12-1,TGTGCCAGCAGCCCACCATGCCCCTGGGGGGCTTTCTTT,CASSPPCPWGAFF
TRBJ2-1,NA,TRBV2,TGTGCCAGCAGCCCACCTACAGGGTCCCCCATAAATGAGCAGTTCTTC,CASSPPTGSPINEQFF
TRBJ2-7,NA,TRBV7-3,TGTGCCAGCAGCAAGACCACAGCGTACGAGCAGTACTTC,CASSKTTAYEQYF
TRBJ2-7,TRBD1,TRBV7-6,TGTGCCAGCAGCTTAGGGGACAGCTACGAGCAGTACTTC,CASSLGDSYEQYF
TRBJ1-1,NA,TRBV6-6,TGTGCCAGCAGTTACGGGTCATCAGAAGCTTTCTTT,CASSYGSSEAFF
TRBJ1-2,NA,TRBV13,TGTGCCAGCAGCTTAGAACGCCATAACTATGGCTACACCTTC,CASSLERHNYGYTF
TRBJ1-1,NA,TRBV15,TGTGCCACCAGCACAATCTTCGGGGGGAACACTGAAGCTTTCTTT,CATSTIFGGNTEAFF
TRBJ1-2,TRBD1,TRBV29-1,TGCAGCGTTGAAGCGGAGAACAGGGGCTTCCCTGGCTACACCTTC,CSVEAENRGFPGYTF
TRBJ1-4,TRBD1,TRBV19,TGTGCCAGGACCGGGACAGACAATGAAAAACTGTTTTTT,CARTGTDNEKLFF
TRBJ1-1,NA,TRBV29-1,TGCAGCGTTGAAGACAGGGCAATGAACACTGAAGCTTTCTTT,CSVEDRAMNTEAFF
TRBJ2-7,NA,TRBV15,TGTGCCACCGGTGCGGGGACAGCCTACGAGCAGTACTTC,CATGAGTAYEQYF
TRBJ1-2,TRBD1,TRBV27,TGTGCCAGTACAGGGGCTAGAGGCTATGGCTACACCTTC,CASTGARGYGYTF